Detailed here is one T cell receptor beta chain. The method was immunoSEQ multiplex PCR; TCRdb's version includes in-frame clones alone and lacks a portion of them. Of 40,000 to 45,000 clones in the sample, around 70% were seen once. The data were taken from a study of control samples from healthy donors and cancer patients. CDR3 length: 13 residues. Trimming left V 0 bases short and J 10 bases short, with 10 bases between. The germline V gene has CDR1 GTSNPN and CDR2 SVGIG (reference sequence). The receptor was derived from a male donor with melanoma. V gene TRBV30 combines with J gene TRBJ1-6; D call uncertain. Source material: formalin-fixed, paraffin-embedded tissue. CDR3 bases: TGTGCCTGGAGTGTAAAACGGCGGTCACCCCTCCACTTT. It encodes CAWSVKRRSPLHF.